The 11 T cell receptor beta chains given below trace back to one sample, sequenced in a study of blood T cell repertoires in COVID-19. The data were produced by immunoSEQ multiplex PCR, yet TCRdb's version contains in-frame clones alone and is incomplete. This table has approximately 90,000 clones, 84% appearing once. Sequencing was done on a sample of peripheral blood. Receptors originate from a man aged 55 to 70 with acute or convalescent COVID-19.

In DNA form, the CDR3 reads TGTGCCAGCAGCCAAGGAAGAGGGGGTCGCACTGAAGCTTTCTTT. Translation gives CASSQGRGGRTEAFF. V usage is TRBV4-2 and J usage is TRBJ1-1, with a tentative D call TRBD1 (6 bases). Germline lookup yields CDR1 LGHNA and CDR2 YNFKEQ. Between the trimmed V and J ends, which lost 1 base and 4 bases, there was a span of 13 bases. The CDR3 sequence is 15 residues long.

This chain links TRBV7-2 with TRBJ2-7, with 7 bases identical to TRBD2. Losses at the gene ends were 9 bases for V and 2 bases for J; bases not matched to a gene: 7. This CDR3 has 13 residues. Germline V gives CDR1 SGHTA, CDR2 FQGNSA. The CDR3 protein is CARRERGTYEQYF. Written as DNA, the CDR3 is TGTGCCAGGCGGGAGCGGGGCACCTACGAGCAGTACTTC. Looking up the rest from reference TRBV7-2 and TRBJ2-7 gives the full variable domain: GAGVSQSPSNKVTEKGKDVELRCDPISGHTALYWYRQSLGQGLEFLIYFQGNSAPDKSGLPSDRFSAERTGGSVSTLTIQRTQQEDSAVYLCARRERGTYEQYFGPGTRLTVT.

This sequence joins TRBV5-1 and TRBJ1-1, with TRBD1 matching 9 bases. CDR1 and CDR2 (germline): SGHRS, YFSETQ. Germline trimming cut 4 bases from V and 1 base from J; bases unmatched to any gene: 2. The length of the CDR3 is 14 residues. Here the CDR3 reads CASSAQGANTEAFF. CDR3 nucleotide sequence: TGCGCCAGCAGCGCACAGGGGGCGAACACTGAAGCTTTCTTT.

The CDR3 coding sequence is TGCAGCGTTGTCAGCGGGGCTAATGAAAAACTGTTTTTT. Translating gives CSVVSGANEKLFF. V and J are TRBV29-1 and TRBJ1-4; D is unresolved. The germline V and J ends were trimmed by 4 bases and 3 bases, with 9 bases remaining between them. CDR1 SQVTM and CDR2 ANQGSEA come from the germline V gene. This CDR3 comprises 13 residues. Complete variable domain (other parts from reference TRBV29-1 and TRBJ1-4): SAVISQKPSRDICQRGTSLTIQCQVDSQVTMMFWYRQQPGQSLTLIATANQGSEATYESGFVIDKFPISRPNLTFSTLTVSNMSPEDSSIYLCSVVSGANEKLFFGSGTQLSVL.

This clone showed up just a few times. This chain connects TRBV28 to TRBJ1-1, with TRBD1 matching over 9 bases. Looked up from germline, CDR1 is MDHEN and CDR2 is SYDVKM. The CDR3 is 15 residues long. J was trimmed by 5 bases and V by 3 bases; bases with no gene match: 7. The CDR3 is CASSFRDRVRTEAFF. CDR3 DNA: TGTGCCAGCAGTTTTAGGGACAGGGTAAGAACTGAAGCTTTCTTT.

This clone was counted a few times. This rearrangement joins TRBV6-6 to TRBJ1-1; no definite D call. From germline, CDR1 is MNHNY and CDR2 SVGAGI (reference sequence). The CDR3 contains 11 residues. Trimming left V 7 bases short and J 11 bases short, with 14 bases between. This chain's CDR3 is CASTRRGEAFF. Written as DNA, the CDR3 is TGTGCCAGCACCCGGCGGGGAGAGGCTTTCTTT.

V and J are TRBV29-1 and TRBJ2-3; TRBD2 is a possible D gene (6 bases). The V and J ends lost 6 bases and 2 bases respectively, with 21 bases between them. Germline CDR1 SQVTM, CDR2 ANQGSEA. This CDR3 has 16 residues. The CDR3 DNA reads TGCAGCGTCGAGAGATGGGGCGGGGATCTCACAGATACGCAGTATTTT. This gives the protein CSVERWGGDLTDTQYF.

The rearrangement joins TRBV12-5 to TRBJ2-2; 11 bases align to TRBD1. V was pared by 2 bases and J by 6 bases, with 5 bases of the junction left unmatched. Looked up from germline, CDR1 is LGHNT and CDR2 is FRNRAP. The CDR3 has 16 residues. Here the CDR3 DNA reads TGTGCTAGTGGTTTGTTCTGGGGACAGGGGGCCGGGGAGCTGTTTTTT. Its translation: CASGLFWGQGAGELFF.

The V gene is TRBV19, the J gene TRBJ2-7; D remains unclear. The germline V and J ends were trimmed by 2 bases and 4 bases, with 9 bases remaining between them. The CDR3 has 13 amino acids. Germline assignment: CDR1 LNHDA and CDR2 SQIVND (reference sequence). CDR3 amino acids: CASSISPGYEQYV. The DNA of the CDR3 is TGTGCCAGTAGTATATCCCCCGGGTACGAGCAGTACGTC.

This chain connects TRBV19 to TRBJ1-1; D is ambiguous. This CDR3 has 14 residues. Germline V CDR1 and CDR2: LNHDA, SQIVND (reference sequence). The V and J ends lost 3 bases and 0 bases respectively, with 8 bases between them. The CDR3 spells CASSIQAMNTEAFF. In DNA form, the CDR3 reads TGTGCCAGTAGTATTCAAGCAATGAACACTGAAGCTTTCTTT.

This chain connects TRBV5-5 to TRBJ1-1; 12 bases fit TRBD1. CDR3 size: 14 residues. V shed 4 bases and J 9 bases; nucleotides not matched to a gene: 7. CDR1 and CDR2 (germline): SGHKS, YYEKEE (reference sequence). CDR3 nucleotide sequence: TGTGCCAGCAGCACCGGGACAGGGGGCCCTCAAGCTTTCTTT. Amino acid sequence: CASSTGTGGPQAFF. The whole variable domain, filled in from reference TRBV5-5 and TRBJ1-1, reads DAGVTQSPTHLIKTRGQQVTLRCSPISGHKSVSWYQQVLGQGPQFIFQYYEKEERGRGNFPDRFSARQFPNYSSELNVNALLLGDSALYLCASSTGTGGPQAFFGQGTRLTVV.